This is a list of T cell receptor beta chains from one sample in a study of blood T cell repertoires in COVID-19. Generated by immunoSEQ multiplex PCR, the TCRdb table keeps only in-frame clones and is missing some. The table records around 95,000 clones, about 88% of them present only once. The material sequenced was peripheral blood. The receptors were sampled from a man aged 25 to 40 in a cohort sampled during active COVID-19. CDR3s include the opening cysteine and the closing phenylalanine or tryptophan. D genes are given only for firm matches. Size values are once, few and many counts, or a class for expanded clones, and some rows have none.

CDR3 DNA: TGTGCCAGCAGCCAATTGGATGGGGAGCCGGCTTTCTTT; CDR3 protein: CASSQLDGEPAFF; clone size: NA; V gene: TRBV3-1/TRBV3-2; J gene: TRBJ1-1; D gene: NA
CDR3 DNA: TGTGCCAGCAGCTTGGGGAGGGGCACAGATACGCAGTATTTT; CDR3 protein: CASSLGRGTDTQYF; clone size: NA; V gene: TRBV7-2; J gene: TRBJ2-3; D gene: TRBD2
CDR3 DNA: TGTGCCAGTAGGGGACAGGGGGTGAACACTGAAGCTTTCTTT; CDR3 protein: CASRGQGVNTEAFF; clone size: NA; V gene: TRBV19; J gene: TRBJ1-1; D gene: TRBD1
CDR3 DNA: TGTGCCAGCAGCCGCGGGAAAACAGAGACCCAGTACTTC; CDR3 protein: CASSRGKTETQYF; clone size: NA; V gene: TRBV7-3; J gene: TRBJ2-5; D gene: NA
CDR3 DNA: TGTGCCAGCAGCTTAGGAGGAGGTTATGAAGCTTTCTTT; CDR3 protein: CASSLGGGYEAFF; clone size: NA; V gene: TRBV7-9; J gene: TRBJ1-1; D gene: NA
CDR3 DNA: TGTGCCAGCAGTGAACGGACAGGGGGCTGGGGCACAGATACGCAGTATTTT; CDR3 protein: CASSERTGGWGTDTQYF; clone size: NA; V gene: TRBV2; J gene: TRBJ2-3; D gene: TRBD1
CDR3 DNA: TGTGCCAGCAGCTTAGGGGCGAAAACTGAAGCTTTCTTT; CDR3 protein: CASSLGAKTEAFF; clone size: NA; V gene: TRBV11-2; J gene: TRBJ1-1; D gene: NA
CDR3 DNA: TGTGCCAGTAGTATAGAGGAGCAAGACACTGAAGCTTTCTTT; CDR3 protein: CASSIEEQDTEAFF; clone size: NA; V gene: TRBV19; J gene: TRBJ1-1; D gene: NA
CDR3 DNA: TGTGCCAGCAGCGACCGGACAGGGGAAGGGGAGGCTTTCTTT; CDR3 protein: CASSDRTGEGEAFF; clone size: NA; V gene: TRBV5-5; J gene: TRBJ1-1; D gene: TRBD1
CDR3 DNA: TGTGCCAGTAGTATACGCGCCTACAATGAGCAGTTCTTC; CDR3 protein: CASSIRAYNEQFF; clone size: NA; V gene: TRBV19; J gene: TRBJ2-1; D gene: NA
CDR3 DNA: TGTGCCACTACGGGACAGTCAATCTCTGGAAACACCATATATTTT; CDR3 protein: CATTGQSISGNTIYF; clone size: NA; V gene: TRBV19; J gene: TRBJ1-3; D gene: TRBD1
CDR3 DNA: TGTGCCAGCAGGGGGCAGGGGGCCGCTCGATATGGCTACACCTTC; CDR3 protein: CASRGQGAARYGYTF; clone size: NA; V gene: TRBV5-6; J gene: TRBJ1-2; D gene: TRBD1
CDR3 DNA: TGTGCCAGCAGCGTGGCAGCGGGGGCTCCCACAGATACGCAGTATTTT; CDR3 protein: CASSVAAGAPTDTQYF; clone size: NA; V gene: TRBV5-6; J gene: TRBJ2-3; D gene: TRBD2
CDR3 DNA: TGTGCCAGCAGCTTGACAGGGGCAGATAGCAATCAGCCCCAGCATTTT; CDR3 protein: CASSLTGADSNQPQHF; clone size: NA; V gene: TRBV5-6; J gene: TRBJ1-5; D gene: TRBD1
CDR3 DNA: TGTGCCAGCAGCCGAGGATCACTGGAGACCCAGTACTTC; CDR3 protein: CASSRGSLETQYF; clone size: NA; V gene: TRBV5-5; J gene: TRBJ2-5; D gene: NA
CDR3 DNA: TGTGCCAGCAGCTTAGGGCGGGGGGGTACTGATACGCAGTATTTT; CDR3 protein: CASSLGRGGTDTQYF; clone size: NA; V gene: TRBV7-2; J gene: TRBJ2-3; D gene: TRBD2
CDR3 DNA: TGTGCCAGTGGCGAAGCGGCAGGAAACACCATATATTTT; CDR3 protein: CASGEAAGNTIYF; clone size: few; V gene: TRBV3-1/TRBV3-2; J gene: TRBJ1-3; D gene: NA
CDR3 DNA: TGTGCCAGCAGCTTGGGTAATGAAGCTTTCTTT; CDR3 protein: CASSLGNEAFF; clone size: NA; V gene: TRBV5-4; J gene: TRBJ1-1; D gene: NA
CDR3 DNA: TGTGCCAGCAGCTTGGAGGCTGGTTTAGCGGCATACGAGCAGTACTTC; CDR3 protein: CASSLEAGLAAYEQYF; clone size: NA; V gene: TRBV5-5; J gene: TRBJ2-7; D gene: NA
CDR3 DNA: TGTGCCAGCAGCCTTTACTTTTCAAGATGGACCCAGTACTTC; CDR3 protein: CASSLYFSRWTQYF; clone size: NA; V gene: TRBV5-6; J gene: TRBJ2-5; D gene: NA
CDR3 DNA: TGTGCCAGCAGCGTACGGGATTTTACTGAAGCTTTCTTT; CDR3 protein: CASSVRDFTEAFF; clone size: NA; V gene: TRBV9; J gene: TRBJ1-1; D gene: NA
CDR3 DNA: TGTGCCAGCAGCTCGCAGGTCAAACCGGGGTACACTGAAGCTTTCTTT; CDR3 protein: CASSSQVKPGYTEAFF; clone size: NA; V gene: TRBV13; J gene: TRBJ1-1; D gene: NA
CDR3 DNA: TGTGCCAGCAGCCACGCCAGGGGTAATTCACCCCTCCACTTT; CDR3 protein: CASSHARGNSPLHF; clone size: NA; V gene: TRBV3-1/TRBV3-2; J gene: TRBJ1-6; D gene: NA
CDR3 DNA: TGTGCCAGCTCACCTCAGCCGGGTAGCGGGGGGGCCTATGAGCAGTTCTTC; CDR3 protein: CASSPQPGSGGAYEQFF; clone size: NA; V gene: TRBV18; J gene: TRBJ2-1; D gene: TRBD2
CDR3 DNA: TGTGCCAGCAGTTTTGCGGGGGGGCAAGAGACCCAGTACTTC; CDR3 protein: CASSFAGGQETQYF; clone size: NA; V gene: TRBV27; J gene: TRBJ2-5; D gene: TRBD2